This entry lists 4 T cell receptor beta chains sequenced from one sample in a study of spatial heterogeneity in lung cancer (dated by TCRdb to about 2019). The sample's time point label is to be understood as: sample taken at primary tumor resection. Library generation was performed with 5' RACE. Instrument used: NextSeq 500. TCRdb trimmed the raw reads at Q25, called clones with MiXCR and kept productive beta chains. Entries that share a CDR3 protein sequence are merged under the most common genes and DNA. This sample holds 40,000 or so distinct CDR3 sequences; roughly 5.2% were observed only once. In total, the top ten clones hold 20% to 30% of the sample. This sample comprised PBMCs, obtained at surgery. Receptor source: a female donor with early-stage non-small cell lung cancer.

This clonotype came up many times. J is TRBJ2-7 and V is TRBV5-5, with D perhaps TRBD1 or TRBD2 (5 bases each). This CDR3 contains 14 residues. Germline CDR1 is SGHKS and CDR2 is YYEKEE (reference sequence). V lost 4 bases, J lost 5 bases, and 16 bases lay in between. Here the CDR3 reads CASSANILGDEQYF. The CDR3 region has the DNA TGTGCCAGCAGCGCCAACATATTGGGGGACGAGCAGTACTTC.

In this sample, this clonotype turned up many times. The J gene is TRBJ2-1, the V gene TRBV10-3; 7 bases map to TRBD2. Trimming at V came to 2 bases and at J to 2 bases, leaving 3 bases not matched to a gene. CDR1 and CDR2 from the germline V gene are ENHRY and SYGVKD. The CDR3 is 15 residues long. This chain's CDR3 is CAISEGGLPYNEQFF. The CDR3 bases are TGTGCCATCAGTGAGGGGGGACTACCCTACAATGAGCAGTTCTTC.

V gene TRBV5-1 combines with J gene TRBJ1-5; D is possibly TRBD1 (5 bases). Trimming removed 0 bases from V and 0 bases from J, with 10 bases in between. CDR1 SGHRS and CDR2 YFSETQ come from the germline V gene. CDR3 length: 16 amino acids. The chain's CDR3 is CASSLGDVDSNQPQHF. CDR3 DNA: TGCGCCAGCAGCTTGGGGGACGTCGATAGCAATCAGCCCCAGCATTTT.

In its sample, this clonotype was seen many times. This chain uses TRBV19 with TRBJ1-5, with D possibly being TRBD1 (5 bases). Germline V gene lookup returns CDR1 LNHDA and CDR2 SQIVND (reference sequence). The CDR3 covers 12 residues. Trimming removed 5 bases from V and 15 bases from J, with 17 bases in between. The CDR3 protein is CASSSNQGSGHF. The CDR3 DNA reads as TGTGCCAGTAGTTCGAATCAGGGATCCGGGCATTTT.